Presented here are 19 T cell receptor beta chains from one specimen sequenced in a study of technical replicates of blood from several donors. Measured with immunoSEQ multiplex PCR; TCRdb has only the in-frame clones, and not every one. The sample consists of under 95,000 clones, around 94% of them appearing once. Material: T cells isolated from PBMCs. All receptors come from a human donor in good health.

The chain couples TRBV4-1 to TRBJ2-6, with D maybe TRBD2 (5 bases). The CDR3 sequence is 16 residues long. Trimming shortened V by 3 bases and J by 0 bases, and 9 bases separated the two germline ends. Germline CDR1 reads MGHRA; CDR2 reads YSYEKL. CDR3 in amino acids: CASSQRVDSGANVLTF. CDR3 nucleotides: TGCGCCAGCAGCCAGAGGGTAGACTCTGGGGCCAACGTCCTGACTTTC.

CDR3 sequence reads: CASSAGSPGANVLTF. The DNA for the CDR3 is TGTGCCAGCAGCGCCGGGAGTCCTGGGGCCAACGTCCTGACTTTC. V is TRBV9 and J is TRBJ2-6; D perhaps matches TRBD2 (6 bases). V was cut by 3 bases and J by 2 bases, with 9 bases left in between. From germline, CDR1 is SGDLS and CDR2 YYNGEE. The CDR3 consists of 15 residues.

The rearrangement uses TRBV2 and TRBJ1-2; 9 positions match TRBD1. CDR1 is SNHLY and CDR2 is FYNNEI in the germline V gene. Trimming took 8 bases from V and 8 from J; bases not matched to a gene: 15. The CDR3 is made up of 15 amino acids. The CDR3 here is CASDIQGQGRVGYTF. Here the CDR3 DNA reads TGTGCCAGCGACATACAAGGACAGGGGCGTGTCGGCTACACCTTC.

The J gene is TRBJ1-6, the V gene TRBV5-4; 8 nucleotides agree with TRBD1. CDR3 size: 15 residues. Germline CDR1 is SGHNT and CDR2 is YYREEE (reference sequence). The junction had 11 bases not matched to a gene; V was cut back by 4 bases and J by 11 bases. The CDR3 DNA reads TGTGCCAGCAGCCCCCCAGGGGGCAGGGAAACACCCCTCCACTTT. Residues: CASSPPGGRETPLHF.

The chain recombines TRBV25-1 with TRBJ2-1; D call uncertain. The germline V and J ends were trimmed by 3 bases and 6 bases, with 12 bases remaining between them. This CDR3 region has 14 residues. Germline V gene lookup returns CDR1 MGHDK and CDR2 SYGVNS. The CDR3 coding sequence is TGTGCCAGCAGTGACCTCTCAGGTGCCAATGAGCAGTTCTTC. Amino acids: CASSDLSGANEQFF.

The chain carries TRBV2 and TRBJ1-5, with D maybe TRBD1 (5 bases). Per the germline V gene, CDR1 is SNHLY and CDR2 is FYNNEI. The CDR3 is 14 amino acids. V gave up 6 bases and J gave up 4 bases, with 13 bases separating them. The CDR3 DNA is TGTGCCAGCAGGGAGACAGTAATGAATCAGCCCCAGCATTTT. Protein: CASRETVMNQPQHF.

The rearrangement uses TRBV19 and TRBJ1-6; 7 bases match TRBD1. The CDR3 is 16 amino acids. Germline V CDR1 and CDR2: LNHDA, SQIVND (reference sequence). With V trimmed by 6 bases and J by 0 bases, 5 bases remained unmatched. CDR3 sequence (DNA): TGTGCCAGTAGGCCAGGGGGGAGCTCCTATAATTCACCCCTCCACTTT. It encodes CASRPGGSSYNSPLHF.

This chain connects TRBV2 to TRBJ1-2; 8 bases agree with TRBD1. This CDR3 is 14 amino acids long. The J segment lost 0 bases and the V segment lost 7 bases, leaving 4 bases of the junction unmatched. Germline loops: CDR1 SNHLY, CDR2 FYNNEI. The DNA of the CDR3 is TGTGCCAGCAACTTGGACAGGGCTAACTATGGCTACACCTTC. Translating gives CASNLDRANYGYTF.

The chain has TRBV5-1 and TRBJ2-2; D remains unclear. CDR3 size: 15 residues. V gave up 4 bases and J gave up 4 bases, with 14 bases separating them. Germline V CDR1 and CDR2: SGHRS, YFSETQ. CDR3: CASSPQASSTGELFF. The CDR3 DNA is TGCGCCAGCAGCCCCCAGGCTTCGAGCACCGGGGAGCTGTTTTTT.

This sequence joins TRBV5-6 and TRBJ1-4; D remains unclear. V shed 0 bases and J shed 8 bases, with 8 bases lying between them. The CDR3 contains 13 residues. Germline assignment: CDR1 SGHDT and CDR2 YYEEEE. The CDR3 here is CASSLVREEKLFF. CDR3 sequence (DNA): TGTGCCAGCAGCTTGGTACGGGAGGAAAAACTGTTTTTT.

The chain is built from TRBV28 and TRBJ2-1, with 10 bases matching TRBD2. The CDR3 length is 14 residues. Germline-derived CDR1 and CDR2 are MDHEN and SYDVKM. The V and J ends lost 6 bases and 6 bases, in that order; junction bases with no gene match: 5. The CDR3 loop is CASRPGLAFNEQFF. The CDR3 bases are TGTGCCAGCAGACCGGGACTAGCGTTCAATGAGCAGTTCTTC.

The chain employs TRBV20-1 and TRBJ1-4, with D uncertain. This CDR3 is built from 11 residues. Germline V CDR1 and CDR2: DFQATT, SNEGSKA (reference sequence). V lost 3 bases, J lost 8 bases, and 7 bases lay in between. The CDR3 region has the DNA TGCAGTGCTAGGGAGGTGGAAAAACTGTTTTTT. This codes for CSAREVEKLFF.

V and J are TRBV30 and TRBJ2-7, with D perhaps matching TRBD1 (5 bases). From germline, CDR1 is GTSNPN and CDR2 SVGIG (reference sequence). V lost 1 base and J 1 base, leaving 11 bases between the germline ends. The CDR3 totals 14 residues. The CDR3 region has the DNA TGTGCCTGGAGTGGGGGCGCTGTGTCCTACGAGCAGTACTTC. Amino acids: CAWSGGAVSYEQYF.

This clone was observed a single time. The chain has TRBV5-1 and TRBJ2-2, with a weak D call TRBD1 (5 bases). Trimming removed 2 bases from V and 3 bases from J, with 17 bases in between. Germline V CDR1 and CDR2: SGHRS, YFSETQ. The CDR3 is 17 residues long. CDR3 amino acids: CASSFFGHMDYTGELFF. CDR3 sequence (DNA): TGCGCCAGCAGCTTTTTCGGACACATGGATTACACCGGGGAGCTGTTTTTT.

This sequence joins TRBV2 and TRBJ1-5; D might be TRBD1 (5 bases). Germline V gene data show CDR1 as SNHLY and CDR2 as FYNNEI. V gave up 0 bases and J gave up 3 bases, with 12 bases separating them. The CDR3 runs 16 residues. This chain's CDR3 is CASSEAPDSPNQPQHF. As DNA, the CDR3 is TGTGCCAGCAGTGAAGCCCCCGACAGCCCCAATCAGCCCCAGCATTTT.

This chain uses TRBV10-1 with TRBJ2-1; the match to TRBD1 covers 7 bases. J was trimmed by 6 bases and V by 1 base; bases with no gene match: 6. Germline-derived CDR1 and CDR2 are WNHNN and SYGVQD (reference sequence). The CDR3 is 15 amino acids. The CDR3 region is CASSEYRGVRNEQFF. The CDR3 DNA reads as TGCGCCAGCAGTGAGTACAGGGGCGTTCGCAATGAGCAGTTCTTC.

This chain connects TRBV27 to TRBJ1-2; TRBD1 is a possible D gene (5 bases). The V end was cut by 5 bases, the J end by 2 bases, with 18 bases between. This CDR3 is built from 16 residues. Looked up from germline, CDR1 is MNHEY and CDR2 is SMNVEV (reference sequence). In DNA, the CDR3 is TGTGCCAGCAGTCTTACCCCGACAGTTCAAAACTATGGCTACACCTTC. Translation gives CASSLTPTVQNYGYTF.

This sequence joins TRBV2 and TRBJ2-7; D remains ambiguous. Between the trimmed V and J ends, which lost 10 bases and 0 bases, there was a span of 13 bases. From germline, CDR1 is SNHLY and CDR2 FYNNEI. The CDR3 extends over 13 amino acids. CDR3 region: CATASMYSYEQYF. The CDR3 nucleotides are TGTGCCACAGCGAGTATGTACTCCTACGAGCAGTACTTC.

This chain joins TRBV7-9 and TRBJ2-5, with 11 positions matching TRBD2. The germline V gene has CDR1 SEHNR and CDR2 FQNEAQ (reference sequence). This CDR3 has 17 residues. V lost 0 bases, J lost 1 base, and 4 bases stayed unmatched. This CDR3 is CASSLALAGGIQETQYF. As DNA, the CDR3 is TGTGCCAGCAGCTTAGCCCTAGCGGGGGGAATCCAAGAGACCCAGTACTTC.